Listed below are T cell receptor beta chains from one sample, sequenced in a study of blood T cells in healthy people across ages. TCRdb processed the 5' RACE reads anew with MiXCR; each CDR3 protein has one entry. The sample includes 850,000 to 1,000,000 distinct CDR3 sequences, roughly 50% seen only once; the top ten take about 22%. The sample taken for sequencing was blood. These receptor sequences come from a woman aged 55 to 70 in good health. The CDR3 runs from the conserved cysteine through the conserved F or W. D genes are given only for firm matches. Part of the rows lack a size; the others show once, few, many or a class for expanded clones.

CDR3 length,J gene,clone size,V gene,D gene,CDR3 protein,CDR3 DNA
13,TRBJ2-7,few,TRBV7-9,NA,CASSLGHFYEQYF,TGTGCCAGCAGCTTAGGACACTTCTACGAGCAGTACTTC
15,TRBJ1-5,NA,TRBV20-1,NA,CSAREWGGGNQPQHF,TGCAGTGCTAGAGAGTGGGGGGGCGGCAATCAGCCCCAGCATTTT
14,TRBJ1-1,few,TRBV6-6,NA,CASSYLPGNTEAFF,TGTGCCAGCAGTTACCTTCCCGGGAACACTGAAGCTTTCTTT
17,TRBJ1-4,once,TRBV7-9,NA,CASSYGLGGRTNEKLFF,TGTGCCAGCAGCTATGGTCTCGGGGGGCGAACTAATGAAAAACTGTTTTTT
15,TRBJ2-1,NA,TRBV28,TRBD2,CASSQIAGGHNEQFF,TGTGCCAGCAGTCAAATAGCGGGAGGCCACAATGAGCAGTTCTTC
14,TRBJ1-2,few,TRBV7-9,TRBD1,CASSVGTGRRGYTF,TGTGCCAGCAGCGTGGGGACAGGGAGAAGAGGCTACACCTTC
16,TRBJ2-1,NA,TRBV27,NA,CASSRVGFGGPDEQFF,TGTGCCAGCAGCAGAGTGGGGTTTGGAGGCCCCGATGAGCAGTTCTTC
17,TRBJ2-2,NA,TRBV3-1,TRBD2,CASSQDIIAGDTGELFF,TGTGCCAGCAGCCAAGATATAATAGCGGGAGACACCGGGGAGCTGTTTTTT
13,TRBJ2-7,NA,TRBV6-5,NA,CASGTPGTYEQYF,TGTGCCAGCGGAACCCCGGGAACCTACGAGCAGTACTTC
14,TRBJ1-5,NA,TRBV29-1,TRBD1,CSLNTDRGGQPQHF,TGCAGCCTAAACACAGACAGGGGCGGACAGCCCCAGCATTTT
12,TRBJ2-1,few,TRBV29-1,NA,CSVDDYYNEQFF,TGCAGCGTCGACGACTACTACAATGAGCAGTTCTTC
15,TRBJ1-5,few,TRBV5-5,TRBD1,CASSLTDRANQPQHF,TGTGCCAGCAGCCTAACGGACAGGGCGAATCAGCCCCAGCATTTT
17,TRBJ2-3,few,TRBV10-3,TRBD1,CAISESIWTGTTDTQYF,TGTGCCATCAGTGAGTCGATATGGACAGGGACCACAGATACGCAGTATTTT
16,TRBJ2-1,NA,TRBV7-2,NA,CASSLSETSSYNEQFF,TGTGCCAGCAGCTTATCCGAGACAAGCTCCTACAATGAGCAGTTCTTC
16,TRBJ2-1,NA,TRBV12-3/TRBV12-4,TRBD2,CASSPLTSGIGGEQFF,TGTGCCAGCAGTCCCCTCACTAGCGGGATTGGGGGTGAGCAGTTCTTC
12,TRBJ1-2,NA,TRBV20-1,NA,CSARNSGYGYTF,TGCAGTGCTAGAAATTCGGGCTATGGCTACACCTTC
13,TRBJ1-4,few,TRBV15,TRBD1,CATTSTGRGKLFF,TGTGCCACCACCTCGACAGGGAGAGGAAAACTGTTTTTT
16,TRBJ2-7,NA,TRBV6-2/TRBV6-3,NA,CASSKPSPPNPYEQYF,TGTGCCAGCAGCAAGCCGTCGCCGCCTAACCCCTACGAGCAGTACTTC
14,TRBJ2-7,NA,TRBV6-1,NA,CASIRGRSSYEQYF,TGTGCCAGCATAAGAGGGAGGAGCTCCTACGAGCAGTACTTC
13,TRBJ2-7,NA,TRBV7-2,TRBD2,CASSSPNTSGRYF,TGTGCCAGCAGCTCCCCAAACACTAGCGGCCGGTACTTC
16,TRBJ2-5,NA,TRBV5-4,TRBD2,CASSRSLAGDDETQYF,TGTGCCAGCAGCCGATCCCTAGCGGGAGATGACGAGACCCAGTACTTC
16,TRBJ2-4,NA,TRBV7-2,NA,CASSLVPIGGANIQYF,TGTGCCAGCAGCTTAGTCCCCATAGGGGGGGCTAACATTCAGTACTTC
15,TRBJ1-2,NA,TRBV7-9,NA,CASSPEGAQHYGYTF,TGTGCCAGCAGCCCAGAAGGGGCTCAACACTATGGCTACACCTTC